This entry is about one T cell receptor (beta chain). Its target is unknown. The sample originates from a study of shared clonotypes between healthy human individuals. Findings and limits, study-wide: Unshared clonotypes carried lower generation probabilities than those common to all four donors.

The method was immunoSEQ multiplex PCR; TCRdb's version includes in-frame clones alone and lacks a portion of them. The table has about 1.5 million clones, roughly 98% seen once. J was trimmed by 5 bases and V by 7 bases; bases with no gene match: 8. CDR1 is SQVTM, CDR2 ANQGSEA, per germline. The CDR3 is made up of 13 amino acids. The investigators split CD4+ cells into a CD45RA+ naive subset and a CD45RA-negative memory subset. The clonotype originates from a man younger than 45 in good health. The rearrangement links TRBV29-1 to TRBJ1-5, with TRBD1 matching over 7 bases. The sample comprised naive CD4+ T cells sorted from blood. Subset: CD45RA+ positively selected. The CDR3 spells CSAQTGVDQPQHF. CDR3 in DNA: TGCAGCGCGCAAACAGGGGTCGATCAGCCCCAGCATTTT.